The T cell receptor (beta chain) described here comes from a study of ipilimumab plus nivolumab after autologous stem cell transplantation. Whole-study context: Patients received a median of 5 ipilimumab and roughly eight nivolumab doses. General observations from the study: TCR repertoire, Treg phenotype and gut microbiota reportedly support more study of this approach.

This CDR3 is built from 14 residues. In germline, CDR1 is SGHTA, CDR2 FQGTGA. V lost 5 bases and J 2 bases, leaving 11 bases between the germline ends. This clone was recorded only once. Antigen unknown. Ipilimumab, 1 mg/kg, started 14 to 28 days after autologous transplant. Dosing: nivolumab 3 mg/kg IV, weeks 1, 4, 7, 10, then every two weeks to week 26. Assay used: immunoSEQ multiplex PCR; TCRdb lists only in-frame clones, some missing. The repertoire holds approximately 14,000 clones, with 65% to 80% as singletons. V usage is TRBV7-3 and J usage is TRBJ2-3; D remains ambiguous. This clonotype originated in a male donor with primary mediastinal lymphoma. This sample comprised PBMCs, obtained in a trial of ipilimumab plus nivolumab as post-transplant consolidation. CDR3 DNA sequence: TGTGCCAGCAGCCTGATCCGCAACACAGATACGCAGTATTTT. It encodes CASSLIRNTDTQYF.